The rows below give T cell receptor beta chains drawn from one sample of a study of vaccination and CD4 T cells after COVID-19. Their specific antigens are unknown. Each CDR3 protein is one row after TCRdb ran MiXCR on the PCR reads. The sample consists of 20,000 to 30,000 distinct CDR3 sequences, about 40% of them appearing once. Sequencing was performed on CD4+ T cells from blood, cultured in vitro, taken about 7 months after SARS-CoV-2 vaccination. The receptor set was obtained from a human donor who had recovered from COVID-19. Each CDR3 is given with its conserved first and last residue. Each record gives: V gene, CDR3 length, J gene, D gene, clone size, CDR3 protein, CDR3 DNA. D genes are given only for firm matches. Some rows mark clone size as missing; the rest say once, few, many or name a class of expanded clone.

v_call: TRBV15; cdr3_length: 17; j_call: TRBJ1-1; d_call: -; clone_size: few; cdr3_aa: CATSLPYQAGMNTEAFF; cdr3_nt: TGTGCCACCAGCCTACCCTATCAGGCAGGGATGAACACTGAAGCTTTCTTT
v_call: TRBV20-1; cdr3_length: 13; j_call: TRBJ2-7; d_call: TRBD1; clone_size: -; cdr3_aa: CSAIGQAGYEQYF; cdr3_nt: TGCAGTGCTATTGGACAGGCGGGCTACGAGCAGTACTTC
v_call: TRBV28; cdr3_length: 17; j_call: TRBJ2-3; d_call: -; clone_size: -; cdr3_aa: CASSLLGASTSTDTQYF; cdr3_nt: TGTGCCAGCAGTTTATTAGGGGCTAGCACTAGCACAGATACGCAGTATTTT
v_call: TRBV24-1; cdr3_length: 14; j_call: TRBJ2-1; d_call: -; clone_size: -; cdr3_aa: CATSDTLEFHEQFF; cdr3_nt: TGTGCCACCAGTGACACCTTAGAATTTCATGAGCAGTTCTTC
v_call: TRBV10-3; cdr3_length: 14; j_call: TRBJ2-7; d_call: TRBD2; clone_size: -; cdr3_aa: CATGTSGGENEQYF; cdr3_nt: TGTGCCACCGGGACTAGCGGGGGGGAAAACGAGCAGTACTTC
v_call: TRBV19; cdr3_length: 13; j_call: TRBJ2-5; d_call: -; clone_size: -; cdr3_aa: CASSAPPLETQYF; cdr3_nt: TGTGCCAGTAGTGCCCCCCCGCTGGAGACCCAGTACTTC
v_call: TRBV20-1; cdr3_length: 13; j_call: TRBJ1-1; d_call: -; clone_size: few; cdr3_aa: CSALRRPNTEAFF; cdr3_nt: TGCAGTGCTCTTCGACGTCCGAACACTGAAGCTTTCTTT
v_call: TRBV20-1; cdr3_length: 10; j_call: TRBJ2-7; d_call: -; clone_size: few; cdr3_aa: CSAPLGEQYF; cdr3_nt: TGCAGTGCACCGTTAGGAGAGCAGTACTTC
v_call: TRBV20-1; cdr3_length: 15; j_call: TRBJ1-5; d_call: -; clone_size: -; cdr3_aa: CSASLQTAPNQPQHF; cdr3_nt: TGCAGTGCTAGCCTACAGACAGCCCCGAATCAGCCCCAGCATTTT
v_call: TRBV19; cdr3_length: 12; j_call: TRBJ2-7; d_call: -; clone_size: -; cdr3_aa: CASSGTSYEQYF; cdr3_nt: TGTGCCAGCTCCGGGACATCTTACGAGCAGTACTTC
v_call: TRBV20-1; cdr3_length: 14; j_call: TRBJ2-3; d_call: -; clone_size: -; cdr3_aa: CSASAQVFTDTQYF; cdr3_nt: TGCAGTGCTTCCGCCCAAGTGTTCACAGATACGCAGTATTTT
v_call: TRBV28; cdr3_length: 14; j_call: TRBJ1-5; d_call: -; clone_size: few; cdr3_aa: CASSQQQGKGTQHF; cdr3_nt: TGTGCCAGCAGTCAACAACAGGGCAAGGGGACCCAGCATTTT
v_call: TRBV25-1; cdr3_length: 11; j_call: TRBJ1-2; d_call: -; clone_size: -; cdr3_aa: CASRTPIGYTF; cdr3_nt: TGTGCCAGCAGGACACCCATCGGCTACACCTTC
v_call: TRBV7-6; cdr3_length: 15; j_call: TRBJ2-5; d_call: -; clone_size: few; cdr3_aa: CASSYGAAEQETQYF; cdr3_nt: TGTGCCAGCAGCTACGGGGCCGCGGAACAAGAGACCCAGTACTTC
v_call: TRBV28; cdr3_length: 15; j_call: TRBJ1-2; d_call: TRBD1; clone_size: -; cdr3_aa: CASSSRWTGNYGYTF; cdr3_nt: TGTGCCAGCAGTTCACGGTGGACAGGGAACTATGGCTACACCTTC
v_call: TRBV11-1; cdr3_length: 13; j_call: TRBJ1-1; d_call: TRBD1; clone_size: -; cdr3_aa: CASSSDRGTEAFF; cdr3_nt: TGTGCCAGCAGCTCAGACAGGGGCACTGAAGCTTTCTTT
v_call: TRBV19; cdr3_length: 14; j_call: TRBJ2-7; d_call: -; clone_size: few; cdr3_aa: CASSLDSASYEQYF; cdr3_nt: TGTGCCAGCAGCCTGGACAGCGCCTCCTACGAGCAGTACTTC
v_call: TRBV14; cdr3_length: 14; j_call: TRBJ2-2; d_call: -; clone_size: -; cdr3_aa: CASSLRGGTGELFF; cdr3_nt: TGTGCCAGCAGCCTCCGAGGAGGGACCGGGGAGCTGTTTTTT
v_call: TRBV7-9; cdr3_length: 15; j_call: TRBJ2-7; d_call: -; clone_size: -; cdr3_aa: CASSLVGRSSYEQYF; cdr3_nt: TGTGCCAGCAGCTTAGTAGGACGTAGCTCCTACGAGCAGTACTTC
v_call: TRBV20-1; cdr3_length: 14; j_call: TRBJ1-2; d_call: -; clone_size: few; cdr3_aa: CSARTDKANYGYTF; cdr3_nt: TGCAGTGCTCGAACGGACAAGGCTAACTATGGCTACACCTTC
v_call: TRBV27; cdr3_length: 13; j_call: TRBJ2-3; d_call: -; clone_size: -; cdr3_aa: CASKLRGADTQYF; cdr3_nt: TGTGCCAGCAAATTACGGGGGGCGGATACGCAGTATTTT
v_call: TRBV29-1; cdr3_length: 13; j_call: TRBJ2-3; d_call: -; clone_size: few; cdr3_aa: CSVEGRFTDTQYF; cdr3_nt: TGCAGCGTTGAGGGAAGGTTCACAGATACGCAGTATTTT
v_call: TRBV4-3; cdr3_length: 13; j_call: TRBJ2-7; d_call: -; clone_size: -; cdr3_aa: CASSQERSYEQYF; cdr3_nt: TGCGCCAGCAGCCAGGAGCGATCCTACGAGCAGTACTTC
v_call: TRBV7-2; cdr3_length: 15; j_call: TRBJ1-5; d_call: -; clone_size: -; cdr3_aa: CASSRGGLGNQPQHF; cdr3_nt: TGTGCCAGCAGCAGGGGGGGGCTTGGCAATCAGCCCCAGCATTTT
v_call: TRBV11-2; cdr3_length: 14; j_call: TRBJ2-3; d_call: -; clone_size: -; cdr3_aa: CASTDPISVDTQYF; cdr3_nt: TGTGCCAGCACCGACCCTATCTCAGTAGATACGCAGTATTTT
v_call: TRBV15; cdr3_length: 15; j_call: TRBJ1-5; d_call: TRBD1; clone_size: few; cdr3_aa: CATSREQGAHQPQHF; cdr3_nt: TGTGCCACCAGCAGAGAACAGGGGGCCCATCAGCCCCAGCATTTT
v_call: TRBV29-1; cdr3_length: 13; j_call: TRBJ2-7; d_call: TRBD1; clone_size: -; cdr3_aa: CSVEREGGREQYF; cdr3_nt: TGCAGCGTTGAACGTGAAGGGGGCCGGGAGCAGTACTTC
v_call: TRBV2; cdr3_length: 11; j_call: TRBJ2-1; d_call: -; clone_size: -; cdr3_aa: CASSDGDEQFF; cdr3_nt: TGTGCCAGCAGTGATGGGGATGAGCAGTTCTTC
v_call: TRBV28; cdr3_length: 14; j_call: TRBJ2-7; d_call: -; clone_size: once; cdr3_aa: CASKTGTSSYEQYF; cdr3_nt: TGTGCCAGCAAAACCGGGACAAGCTCCTACGAGCAGTACTTC
v_call: TRBV10-3; cdr3_length: 14; j_call: TRBJ2-7; d_call: -; clone_size: few; cdr3_aa: CAISESLRENEQYF; cdr3_nt: TGTGCCATCAGTGAGTCGTTGAGGGAAAACGAGCAGTACTTC
v_call: TRBV28; cdr3_length: 15; j_call: TRBJ1-6; d_call: -; clone_size: -; cdr3_aa: CASSAARPLFSPLHF; cdr3_nt: TGTGCCAGCAGTGCCGCAAGACCCCTCTTCTCACCCCTCCACTTT
v_call: TRBV7-9; cdr3_length: 14; j_call: TRBJ2-2; d_call: -; clone_size: few; cdr3_aa: CASSYIPGTGELFF; cdr3_nt: TGTGCCAGCAGCTACATCCCAGGGACCGGGGAGCTGTTTTTT
v_call: TRBV6-1; cdr3_length: 11; j_call: TRBJ2-1; d_call: TRBD2; clone_size: -; cdr3_aa: CASSLGGSGNF; cdr3_nt: TGTGCCAGCTCCCTGGGGGGTAGCGGGAACTTC
v_call: TRBV7-8; cdr3_length: 14; j_call: TRBJ2-2; d_call: -; clone_size: few; cdr3_aa: CASRHRDYTGELFF; cdr3_nt: TGTGCCAGCAGACACAGAGACTACACCGGGGAGCTGTTTTTT
v_call: TRBV21-1; cdr3_length: 9; j_call: TRBJ1-1; d_call: -; clone_size: few; cdr3_aa: CASRPEAFF; cdr3_nt: TGTGCCAGCAGACCCGAAGCTTTCTTT
v_call: TRBV6-1; cdr3_length: 11; j_call: TRBJ2-2; d_call: -; clone_size: -; cdr3_aa: CASRVKRELFF; cdr3_nt: TGTGCCAGCAGAGTTAAGAGGGAGCTGTTTTTT
v_call: TRBV19; cdr3_length: 13; j_call: TRBJ1-5; d_call: TRBD1; clone_size: -; cdr3_aa: CASSQTGFQPQHF; cdr3_nt: TGTGCCAGTAGCCAGACAGGGTTTCAGCCCCAGCATTTT
v_call: TRBV9; cdr3_length: 14; j_call: TRBJ2-7; d_call: -; clone_size: -; cdr3_aa: CASSPDPLSYEQYF; cdr3_nt: TGTGCCAGCAGCCCAGATCCTCTGAGCTACGAGCAGTACTTC
v_call: TRBV28; cdr3_length: 12; j_call: TRBJ1-2; d_call: -; clone_size: few; cdr3_aa: CASRSRVYGYTF; cdr3_nt: TGTGCCAGCAGGAGCCGAGTCTATGGCTACACCTTC
v_call: TRBV20-1; cdr3_length: 12; j_call: TRBJ2-1; d_call: -; clone_size: -; cdr3_aa: CSAGGTPKGQFF; cdr3_nt: TGCAGTGCTGGAGGGACCCCAAAGGGTCAGTTCTTC
v_call: TRBV5-8; cdr3_length: 15; j_call: TRBJ2-3; d_call: TRBD2; clone_size: -; cdr3_aa: CASSWLAGDRDTQYF; cdr3_nt: TGTGCCAGCAGCTGGCTAGCGGGAGATAGAGATACGCAGTATTTT
v_call: TRBV6-1; cdr3_length: 13; j_call: TRBJ1-1; d_call: -; clone_size: few; cdr3_aa: CASSATYRIEAFF; cdr3_nt: TGTGCCAGCAGTGCCACCTACAGAATTGAAGCTTTCTTT
v_call: TRBV6-2/TRBV6-3; cdr3_length: 13; j_call: TRBJ2-7; d_call: TRBD2; clone_size: -; cdr3_aa: CAIRTSGPYEQYF; cdr3_nt: TGTGCCATCCGGACTAGCGGGCCCTACGAGCAGTACTTC
v_call: TRBV4-3; cdr3_length: 15; j_call: TRBJ2-7; d_call: TRBD2; clone_size: -; cdr3_aa: CASSNLLAGVDEQYF; cdr3_nt: TGCGCCAGCAGCAACTTACTAGCGGGAGTTGACGAGCAGTACTTC
v_call: TRBV27; cdr3_length: 8; j_call: TRBJ2-5; d_call: -; clone_size: -; cdr3_aa: CASPIDPF; cdr3_nt: TGTGCCAGCCCCATTGACCCCTTC
v_call: TRBV6-2/TRBV6-3; cdr3_length: 15; j_call: TRBJ2-3; d_call: TRBD2; clone_size: few; cdr3_aa: CASSSGSGSTDTQYF; cdr3_nt: TGTGCCAGCAGTAGCGGGAGTGGTAGCACAGATACGCAGTATTTT
v_call: TRBV6-2/TRBV6-3; cdr3_length: 14; j_call: TRBJ2-1; d_call: TRBD1; clone_size: once; cdr3_aa: CASSYLGQGNEQFF; cdr3_nt: TGTGCCAGCAGTTACCTCGGACAGGGCAATGAGCAGTTCTTC
v_call: TRBV7-8; cdr3_length: 17; j_call: TRBJ2-1; d_call: TRBD2; clone_size: -; cdr3_aa: CASSLSPGTSPYNEQFF; cdr3_nt: TGTGCCAGCAGCTTATCTCCTGGGACTAGCCCATACAATGAGCAGTTCTTC
v_call: TRBV7-2; cdr3_length: 17; j_call: TRBJ2-7; d_call: TRBD2; clone_size: few; cdr3_aa: CASSLVSSGRVRYEQYF; cdr3_nt: TGTGCCAGCAGCTTAGTTAGTAGCGGGAGAGTTCGGTACGAGCAGTACTTC